One and the same sample provided the 18 T cell receptor beta chains below, sequenced in a study of cytomegalovirus exposure and HLA in healthy donors. Vbeta (60) and Jbeta (13) primers were used in the PCR. Only in-frame clones appear in the TCRdb table, and some are missing; sequencing was by immunoSEQ multiplex PCR. The sample has some 200,000 clones, around 68% seen once. Sequenced material: PBMCs. Receptors originate from a man in his forties in good health and CMV-seronegative.

The rearrangement links TRBV27 to TRBJ2-1; D may be TRBD2 (5 bases). The ends were cut back, 2 bases at V and 0 bases at J, with 8 bases in the middle. The CDR3 has 15 amino acids. Germline values: CDR1 MNHEY, CDR2 SMNVEV (reference sequence). CDR3 amino acids: CASSLRGSSYNEQFF. CDR3 bases: TGTGCCAGCAGTTTAAGAGGGAGCTCCTACAATGAGCAGTTCTTC.

The CDR3 here is CASRNGLNQPQHF. DNA of the CDR3: TGTGCCAGCAGGAACGGTCTCAATCAGCCCCAGCATTTT. The J gene is TRBJ1-5, the V gene TRBV2; D call uncertain. Trimming removed 6 bases from V and 3 bases from J, with 9 bases in between. Germline values: CDR1 SNHLY, CDR2 FYNNEI. The CDR3 extends over 13 amino acids.

J is TRBJ1-6 and V is TRBV9; tentative D call: TRBD1 (6 bases). CDR3 length: 16 residues. The V gene lost 4 bases and the J gene lost 3 bases, with 14 bases spanning the gap. The germline V gene encodes CDR1 SGDLS and CDR2 YYNGEE. The CDR3 DNA reads as TGTGCCAGCAGCTCCAGGACAGCAAACTATAATTCACCCCTCCACTTT. It specifies CASSSRTANYNSPLHF. The full variable domain, its missing parts supplied by reference TRBV9 and TRBJ1-6, is DSGVTQTPKHLITATGQRVTLRCSPRSGDLSVYWYQQSLDQGLQFLIQYYNGEERAKGNILERFSAQQFPDLHSELNLSSLELGDSALYFCASSSRTANYNSPLHFGNGTRLTVT.

V gene TRBV6-5 combines with J gene TRBJ2-6; 8 positions match TRBD1. V lost 10 bases and J lost 2; bases outside the gene matches: 4. This CDR3 contains 14 residues. Germline V gene data show CDR1 as MNHEY and CDR2 as SVGAGI. CDR3 region: CATQGAAGANVLTF. CDR3 DNA sequence: TGTGCCACCCAGGGGGCGGCTGGGGCCAACGTCCTGACTTTC.

V and J are TRBV19 and TRBJ1-2; 7 bases agree with TRBD1. Germline loops: CDR1 LNHDA, CDR2 SQIVND (reference sequence). The junction had 5 bases not matched to a gene; V was cut back by 6 bases and J by 4 bases. This CDR3 has 13 amino acids. The CDR3 reads CASREDRPYGYTF. For the CDR3, the DNA is TGTGCCAGTAGGGAGGACAGGCCCTATGGCTACACCTTC. Complete variable domain (other parts from reference TRBV19 and TRBJ1-2): DGGITQSPKYLFRKEGQNVTLSCEQNLNHDAMYWYRQDPGQGLRLIYYSQIVNDFQKGDIAEGYSVSREKKESFPLTVTSAQKNPTAFYLCASREDRPYGYTFGSGTRLTVV.

The chain recombines TRBV29-1 with TRBJ1-6; TRBD1 aligns across 7 bases. There are 13 residues in the CDR3. V lost 6 bases to trimming and J lost 5 bases; unmatched junction nucleotides: 4. Germline CDR1 reads SQVTM; CDR2 reads ANQGSEA. The CDR3: CSVGTDNNSPLHF. The CDR3 region has the DNA TGCAGCGTCGGGACAGACAATAATTCACCCCTCCACTTT.

The gene calls are TRBV7-6 and TRBJ2-7, with TRBD2 matching over 7 bases. Trimming took 5 bases from V and 2 from J; bases not matched to a gene: 9. This CDR3 has 15 residues. From germline, CDR1 is SGHVS and CDR2 FNYEAQ. In DNA, the CDR3 is TGTGCCAGCAGCGATTATAGCGGGCCCACCTACGAGCAGTACTTC. Residues: CASSDYSGPTYEQYF.

This clone was counted a few times. This chain links TRBV7-2 with TRBJ2-7; tentatively, D is TRBD1 (6 bases). Deletions cut 6 bases from V and 2 bases from J, with 17 bases between. Germline-derived CDR1 and CDR2 are SGHTA and FQGNSA. The CDR3 has 15 amino acids. The CDR3 loop reads CASSFHNRDAYEQYF. In DNA, the CDR3 is TGTGCCAGCAGTTTTCATAACAGGGATGCCTACGAGCAGTACTTC.

This clone has just a few counts. The chain has TRBV2 and TRBJ2-5; 9 nucleotides line up with TRBD2. The CDR3 sequence is 15 residues long. CDR1 is SNHLY and CDR2 is FYNNEI in the germline V gene. J lost 4 bases, V lost 6 bases, and 9 bases had no gene match. Written as DNA, the CDR3 is TGTGCCAGCAGCGCTGCGCGGGGGGGCTCAGAGACCCAGTACTTC. Translated, it gives CASSAARGGSETQYF.

The chain joins TRBV5-4 to TRBJ1-2; D might be TRBD1 (6 bases). Germline assignment: CDR1 SGHNT and CDR2 YYREEE (reference sequence). Trimming took 10 bases from V and 3 from J, leaving 10 bases between them. The CDR3 runs to 11 residues. This CDR3 is CAYAGDYGYTF. CDR3 nucleotide sequence: TGTGCCTACGCAGGGGACTATGGCTACACCTTC. The full variable domain, with the rest looked up from reference TRBV5-4 and TRBJ1-2, is ETGVTQSPTHLIKTRGQQVTLRCSSQSGHNTVSWYQQALGQGPQFIFQYYREEENGRGNFPPRFSGLQFPNYSSELNVNALELDDSALYLCAYAGDYGYTFGSGTRLTVV.

This chain connects TRBV7-9 to TRBJ2-1, with 9 bases matching TRBD1. J lost 7 bases, V lost 5 bases, and 12 bases had no gene match. The germline CDR1 and CDR2 sequences are SEHNR and FQNEAQ (reference sequence). The CDR3 is 16 residues long. The CDR3 DNA is TGTGCCAGCAGCCCGACAGGGGGGTACCCCGAGAATGAGCAGTTCTTC. Its protein product is CASSPTGGYPENEQFF.

The chain carries TRBV7-2 and TRBJ2-3; weak D call: TRBD2 (5 bases). CDR3 size: 14 residues. V shed 1 base and J shed 4 bases, with 9 bases lying between them. Germline assignment: CDR1 SGHTA and CDR2 FQGNSA. The DNA for the CDR3 is TGTGCCAGCAGCTTAGAAGCCGGGGCAGATACGCAGTATTTT. This encodes CASSLEAGADTQYF.

As for this clone: An end of the junction does not agree with germline; a read error may underlie this. The J gene is TRBJ1-6, the V gene TRBV7-9; no clear D. Germline lookup yields CDR1 SEHNR and CDR2 FQNEAQ (reference sequence). CDR3 size: 14 residues. As DNA, the CDR3 is TGTTCCAGCAGCTTAGTCGGGGTCAATTCACCCCTCCACTTT. Translated: CSSSLVGVNSPLHF.

This clone showed up just a few times. This CDR3 reads CAWGGGGEKLFF. Here the CDR3 DNA reads TGTGCCTGGGGAGGTGGGGGGGAAAAACTGTTTTTT. V is TRBV30 and J is TRBJ1-4, with D possibly matching TRBD1 (5 bases). Trimming cost V 5 bases and J 8 bases, with 12 bases left between them. The CDR3 covers 12 residues. Germline lookup yields CDR1 GTSNPN and CDR2 SVGIG (reference sequence).

This chain joins TRBV27 and TRBJ2-5; a weak D match, TRBD1 (6 bases). Germline CDR1 reads MNHEY; CDR2 reads SMNVEV (reference sequence). The CDR3 extends over 14 amino acids. V lost 2 bases to trimming and J lost 2 bases, with 9 bases between them. The CDR3 region has the DNA TGTGCCAGCAGTTTAACGGGACATCAAGAGACCCAGTACTTC. Its protein is CASSLTGHQETQYF.

The chain is built from TRBV5-4 and TRBJ2-1; no firm D call. CDR3 size: 12 residues. Germline CDR1 and CDR2: SGHNT and YYREEE (reference sequence). Trimming stripped 4 bases from V and 6 bases from J, with 8 bases between. CDR3 sequence reads: CASSVDGNEQFF. The CDR3 DNA reads TGTGCCAGCAGCGTGGACGGCAATGAGCAGTTCTTC.

The chain links TRBV27 to TRBJ2-4; D unresolved. Germline V lookup: CDR1 MNHEY, CDR2 SMNVEV (reference sequence). Between the trimmed V and J ends, which lost 6 bases and 0 bases, there was a span of 12 bases. This CDR3 has 15 residues. In DNA, the CDR3 is TGTGCCAGCAGCTCCCTCCTCTTAGCCAAAAACATTCAGTACTTC. Its translation: CASSSLLLAKNIQYF.

This clone has just one count. The rearrangement links TRBV11-2 to TRBJ2-2; D gene ambiguous. The CDR3 covers 12 residues. V was clipped by 1 base and J by 6 bases, with 3 bases between them. CDR1 is SGHAT, CDR2 FQNNGV, per germline. The CDR3 reads CASSLAAGELFF. The CDR3 nucleotides are TGTGCCAGCAGCTTAGCGGCCGGGGAGCTGTTTTTT. The full variable domain, its missing parts supplied by reference TRBV11-2 and TRBJ2-2, is EAGVAQSPRYKIIEKRQSVAFWCNPISGHATLYWYQQILGQGPKLLIQFQNNGVVDDSQLPKDRFSAERLKGVDSTLKIQPAKLEDSAVYLCASSLAAGELFFGEGSRLTVL.